This T cell receptor beta chain was profiled in a study of blood T cell repertoires in COVID-19. Germline trimming cut 4 bases from V and 4 bases from J; bases unmatched to any gene: 4. The CDR3 length is 15 residues. Germline values: CDR1 LGHNA, CDR2 YNFKEQ. In the original workflow: The authors estimated nucleated cell counts from reference gene primer amplification. Only in-frame clones appear in the TCRdb table, and some are missing; sequencing was by immunoSEQ multiplex PCR. That table is the source of V, J and clone size, and D and trimming were worked out from the DNA. The sample contains some 170,000 clones, about 72% of which appear only once. Those who participated ranged in age from roughly 18 to 89 years and resided in about 24 US areas. Participants' reported clinical history set cohort assignment.

Sequenced material: PBMCs or T cells enriched from blood (not recorded which). This sequence originates from a woman aged 45-59 years who had recovered from COVID-19. The rearrangement links TRBV4-2 to TRBJ2-3; 11 positions agree with TRBD2. CDR3 region: CASSPGTSGSDTQYF. The DNA for the CDR3 is TGTGCCAGCAGCCCCGGGACTAGCGGTTCAGATACGCAGTATTTT.